These T cell receptor beta chains were read from a single sample in a study of human T cells and chemical hapten exposure. TCRdb called the RACE reads again in MiXCR, with one record for every CDR3 protein. The repertoire holds about 350,000 distinct CDR3 sequences, with about 6% as singletons. Here the sequenced sample was whole blood, taken in connection with sensitization to the hapten diphenylcyclopropenone (DPC). The source of these receptors is a woman between 18 and 29 years old with alopecia areata. Some clones in this sample may be carry-over from other donors' samples. Both conserved end residues are part of each CDR3. The D gene is left open where the match is weak. Size is omitted from some rows. Given values are once, few, many or a class for expanded clones.

J gene | clone size | D gene | V gene | CDR3 protein | CDR3 DNA
TRBJ1-1 | many | TRBD1 | TRBV27 | CASSPINRQGSAEAFF | TGTGCCAGCAGTCCGATAAACCGACAGGGGTCGGCTGAAGCTTTCTTT
TRBJ1-1 | many | TRBD1 | TRBV28 | CASSLPGGSVAEAFF | TGTGCCAGCAGTCTTCCAGGGGGCTCGGTAGCTGAAGCTTTCTTT
TRBJ2-7 | few | - | TRBV11-1 | CASSLAYGYEQYF | TGTGCCAGCAGCTTAGCTTACGGCTACGAGCAGTACTTC
TRBJ1-2 | - | - | TRBV7-2 | CASSLASGGSIYGYTF | TGTGCCAGCAGCTTAGCGAGTGGGGGGTCCATCTATGGCTACACCTTC
TRBJ1-1 | few | TRBD1 | TRBV4-1 | CASSHRDRYTEAFF | TGCGCCAGCAGCCACCGGGACAGATACACTGAAGCTTTCTTT
TRBJ2-3 | many | TRBD2 | TRBV7-2 | CASSLQGLSGAGDTQYF | TGTGCCAGCAGCTTACAGGGACTAAGCGGGGCGGGCGATACGCAGTATTTT
TRBJ1-4 | - | - | TRBV28 | CASSLKMMVGEKLFF | TGTGCCAGCAGTTTAAAAATGATGGTGGGTGAAAAACTGTTTTTT
TRBJ2-3 | few | - | TRBV4-1 | CASSQGSNTDTQYF | TGCGCCAGCAGCCAGGGTAGCAACACAGATACGCAGTATTTT
TRBJ1-4 | many | TRBD1 | TRBV6-1 | CASSDLSRGQVDEKLFF | TGTGCCAGCAGTGATTTGAGTCGGGGACAGGTGGATGAAAAACTGTTTTTT
TRBJ1-1 | many | - | TRBV6-5 | CASSHGGSVNTEAFF | TGTGCCAGCAGTCATGGTGGGTCGGTGAACACTGAAGCTTTCTTT
TRBJ2-2 | many | - | TRBV27 | CASSLFSRNTGELFF | TGTGCCAGCAGTTTATTTTCCCGGAACACCGGGGAGCTGTTTTTT
TRBJ1-4 | few | - | TRBV4-3 | CASSQDPQGLYEKLFF | TGCGCCAGCAGCCAAGATCCACAGGGATTATATGAAAAACTGTTTTTT
TRBJ2-6 | few | - | TRBV5-1 | CASSLTGFANVLTF | TGCGCCAGCAGCTTGACGGGGTTCGCCAACGTCCTGACTTTC
TRBJ2-1 | many | - | TRBV6-1 | CASSALAGYNEQFF | TGTGCCAGCAGTGCACTGGCCGGGTACAATGAGCAGTTCTTC
TRBJ1-1 | - | - | TRBV4-1 | CASSQGPSWTEAFF | TGCGCCAGCAGCCAAGGACCCAGTTGGACTGAAGCTTTCTTT
TRBJ2-3 | few | - | TRBV6-2/TRBV6-3 | CASSRLSGGAFTDTQYF | TGTGCCAGCAGCCGCCTTTCAGGGGGGGCGTTCACAGATACGCAGTATTTT
TRBJ1-4 | - | - | TRBV7-9 | CASSLEANKNEKLFF | TGTGCCAGCAGCTTAGAGGCAAACAAAAATGAAAAACTGTTTTTT
TRBJ1-6 | - | - | TRBV14 | CASSQDLGVPNSPLHF | TGTGCCAGCAGCCAAGATTTGGGGGTCCCTAATTCACCCCTCCACTTT
TRBJ2-3 | - | - | TRBV28 | CASSFPPDRGWMDTQYF | TGTGCCAGCAGTTTCCCCCCCGATCGGGGATGGATGGATACGCAGTATTTT
TRBJ1-5 | - | - | TRBV25-1 | CASSEGGFNQPQHF | TGTGCCAGCAGTGAGGGGGGTTTCAATCAGCCCCAGCATTTT
TRBJ1-3 | few | - | TRBV6-5 | CASSRGVAIGNTIYF | TGTGCCAGCAGTAGGGGGGTCGCCATTGGAAACACCATATATTTT
TRBJ1-2 | few | TRBD1 | TRBV7-2 | CASSLVPGQGEGYGYTF | TGTGCCAGCAGCTTAGTCCCGGGACAGGGGGAGGGATATGGCTACACCTTC
TRBJ1-4 | many | - | TRBV21-1 | CASRLLRGTATNEKLFF | TGTGCCAGCAGATTGTTGAGGGGTACCGCAACTAATGAAAAACTGTTTTTT
TRBJ2-5 | many | - | TRBV6-6 | CASSYREETQYF | TGTGCCAGCAGTTACAGGGAAGAGACCCAGTACTTC
TRBJ2-7 | many | - | TRBV29-1 | CSVGPGQYEQYF | TGCAGCGTTGGCCCAGGGCAGTACGAGCAGTACTTC
TRBJ2-5 | many | - | TRBV18 | CASSSGAQETQYF | TGTGCCAGCTCTTCCGGGGCACAAGAGACCCAGTACTTC
TRBJ1-2 | many | - | TRBV5-1 | CASSLETGTNYGYTF | TGCGCCAGCAGCTTGGAGACGGGAACTAACTATGGCTACACCTTC
TRBJ1-4 | many | - | TRBV12-2 | CASRRGQGTSLRNEKLFF | TGTGCAAGTCGCCGCGGACAGGGGACGAGCCTTAGGAATGAAAAACTGTTTTTT
TRBJ2-3 | - | TRBD2 | TRBV4-2 | CASSHVSGDGTDTQYF | TGTGCCAGCAGCCATGTTAGCGGGGATGGGACAGATACGCAGTATTTT
TRBJ2-7 | few | TRBD2 | TRBV12-3/TRBV12-4 | CASSPASGGIDEQYF | TGTGCCAGCAGCCCCGCTAGCGGGGGGATCGACGAGCAGTACTTC
TRBJ1-2 | many | TRBD1 | TRBV5-1 | CASSLGTGGNYGYTF | TGCGCCAGCAGCTTGGGAACAGGGGGCAACTATGGCTACACCTTC
TRBJ2-1 | - | - | TRBV4-2 | CASSRPGSFQFF | TGTGCCAGCAGCCGCCCGGGATCTTTTCAGTTCTTC
TRBJ2-7 | few | - | TRBV5-5 | CASSSRGTSYEQYF | TGTGCCAGCAGCTCCCGAGGAACCTCCTACGAGCAGTACTTC
TRBJ2-1 | few | - | TRBV9 | CASSVDSLASVNEQFF | TGTGCCAGCAGCGTAGACTCCCTAGCGTCGGTCAATGAGCAGTTCTTC
TRBJ1-1 | few | - | TRBV6-2/TRBV6-3 | CASSYPAWGDTEAFF | TGTGCCAGCAGTTACCCCGCGTGGGGGGACACTGAAGCTTTCTTT
TRBJ2-7 | many | - | TRBV12-3/TRBV12-4 | CASSFSRTLSYEQYF | TGTGCCAGCAGTTTCTCGAGGACATTATCCTACGAGCAGTACTTC
TRBJ1-4 | many | - | TRBV27 | CASSLFGSGNEKLFF | TGTGCCAGCAGTTTATTTGGCAGCGGTAATGAAAAACTGTTTTTT
TRBJ1-5 | few | - | TRBV5-1 | CASTPDSF | TGCGCCAGCACTCCCGACTCCTTT
TRBJ1-1 | many | - | TRBV12-3/TRBV12-4 | CASRRRNTEAFF | TGTGCCAGCAGGCGCCGGAACACTGAAGCTTTCTTT
TRBJ1-1 | many | TRBD1 | TRBV11-2 | CASSSRQGRETEAFF | TGTGCCAGCAGCTCGAGACAGGGTAGAGAGACTGAAGCTTTCTTT
TRBJ1-2 | few | - | TRBV18 | CASSPGIAVYGYTF | TGTGCCAGCTCACCAGGGATCGCCGTATATGGCTACACCTTC
TRBJ2-1 | few | TRBD2 | TRBV20-1 | CSANLAGGYNEQFF | TGCAGTGCTAATCTAGCGGGGGGTTACAATGAGCAGTTCTTC
TRBJ2-7 | many | - | TRBV19 | CASTPRDQGSYEQYF | TGTGCCAGTACCCCTCGCGACCAGGGGTCTTACGAGCAGTACTTC
TRBJ1-1 | many | - | TRBV29-1 | CSVGDGTNTEAFF | TGCAGCGTGGGGGACGGAACTAACACTGAAGCTTTCTTT
TRBJ1-6 | - | TRBD1 | TRBV20-1 | CSARDLQGAGNSPLHF | TGCAGTGCTAGAGACCTACAGGGGGCAGGCAATTCACCCCTCCACTTT
TRBJ1-5 | many | - | TRBV7-2 | CASSSIGSAQHF | TGTGCCAGCAGCTCCATAGGGAGTGCCCAGCATTTT
TRBJ1-5 | many | - | TRBV12-3/TRBV12-4 | CASTTRMGGGNQPQHF | TGTGCCAGCACCACTCGTATGGGGGGAGGGAATCAGCCCCAGCATTTT
TRBJ1-1 | - | TRBD1 | TRBV12-3/TRBV12-4 | CASSPSTGFSEAFF | TGTGCCAGCAGTCCGTCGACAGGGTTCTCTGAAGCTTTCTTT
TRBJ2-1 | many | TRBD2 | TRBV2 | CASSEVRLAVYNEQFF | TGTGCCAGCAGTGAAGTTAGGCTAGCGGTCTACAATGAGCAGTTCTTC
TRBJ1-5 | - | - | TRBV27 | CASRGRSRNQPQHF | TGTGCCAGCAGGGGCAGGAGTCGCAATCAGCCCCAGCATTTT
TRBJ2-1 | - | TRBD1 | TRBV6-2/TRBV6-3 | CASSTRDRTYNEQFF | TGTGCCAGCAGTACCCGGGACAGGACCTACAATGAGCAGTTCTTC
TRBJ2-3 | few | TRBD1 | TRBV20-1 | CSASGARGGVADTQYF | TGCAGTGCTAGCGGGGCACGAGGGGGCGTAGCAGATACGCAGTATTTT
TRBJ1-5 | few | - | TRBV7-2 | CASSLMFGGGYQPQHF | TGTGCCAGCAGCTTAATGTTCGGCGGCGGTTATCAGCCCCAGCATTTT
TRBJ2-2 | - | - | TRBV5-1 | CASSPSPTGELFF | TGCGCCAGCAGCCCTAGCCCTACCGGGGAGCTGTTTTTT
TRBJ2-2 | few | - | TRBV29-1 | CSVVMAVFTGELFF | TGCAGCGTTGTGATGGCAGTTTTCACCGGGGAGCTGTTTTTT
TRBJ1-3 | - | TRBD1 | TRBV7-2 | CASSTGTGTGNTIYF | TGTGCCAGCAGCACGGGGACAGGGACTGGAAACACCATATATTTT
TRBJ1-4 | many | - | TRBV28 | CASANEKLFF | TGTGCCAGCGCGAATGAAAAACTGTTTTTT
TRBJ2-2 | - | TRBD1 | TRBV7-2 | CASSLDPGGYTGELFF | TGTGCCAGCAGCTTAGATCCAGGGGGCTACACCGGGGAGCTGTTTTTT
TRBJ2-7 | - | TRBD1 | TRBV13 | CASSPRTGEQYF | TGTGCCAGCAGCCCTCGGACAGGCGAGCAGTACTTC
TRBJ1-5 | many | - | TRBV12-3/TRBV12-4 | CASSSRVNSNQPQHF | TGTGCCAGCAGTTCTCGGGTAAATAGCAATCAGCCCCAGCATTTT